This TCR beta chain came from a study of blood T cell repertoires in COVID-19. The wider study: Sites in the United States, Italy and Spain provided acute and convalescent COVID-19 samples.

As originally analysed: From reference gene primer amplification, estimates of nucleated cell counts were derived. Sequencing used immunoSEQ multiplex PCR; TCRdb keeps in-frame clones, though not all of them. V and J calls and clone size are as listed in that table; D and trimming were resolved from the DNA. The data contain about 230,000 clones, less than 90% of them singletons. Looked up from germline, CDR1 is SGHVS and CDR2 is FQNEAQ. V lost 4 bases and J lost 0, with 10 bases in between. This CDR3 contains 15 residues. Sequencing input: peripheral blood. This receptor was identified in a woman aged 70-85 years with active or convalescent COVID-19. V and J are TRBV7-8 and TRBJ1-3; D is unresolved. CDR3 protein: CASSSTLSSGNTIYF. DNA of the CDR3: TGTGCCAGCAGCTCTACCCTGAGCTCTGGAAACACCATATATTTT.